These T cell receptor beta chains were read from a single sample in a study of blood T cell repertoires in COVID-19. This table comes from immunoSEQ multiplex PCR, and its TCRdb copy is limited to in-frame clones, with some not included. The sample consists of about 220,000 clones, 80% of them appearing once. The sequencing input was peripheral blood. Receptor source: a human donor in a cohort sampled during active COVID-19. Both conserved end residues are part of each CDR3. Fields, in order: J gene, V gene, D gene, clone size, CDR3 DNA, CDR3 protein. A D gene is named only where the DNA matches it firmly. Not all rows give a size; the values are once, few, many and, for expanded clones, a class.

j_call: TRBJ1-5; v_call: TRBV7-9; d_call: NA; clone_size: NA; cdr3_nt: TGTGCCAGCAGCTCCCGGGTCACCAATCAGCCCCAGCATTTT; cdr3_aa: CASSSRVTNQPQHF
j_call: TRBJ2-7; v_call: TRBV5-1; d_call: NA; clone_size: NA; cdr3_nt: TGCGCCAGCAGCTTGGAGTCGGGCACGGGGTGGGAGCAGTACTTC; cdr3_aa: CASSLESGTGWEQYF
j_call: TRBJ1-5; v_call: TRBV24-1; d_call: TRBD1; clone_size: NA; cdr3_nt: TGTGCCACCAGTGAGGGCAGGGGGAATCAGCCCCAGCATTTT; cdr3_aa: CATSEGRGNQPQHF
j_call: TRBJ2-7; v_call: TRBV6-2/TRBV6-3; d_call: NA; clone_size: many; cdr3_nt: TGTGCCAGCAGTTGGGGCCAGGGGTACGAGCAGTACTTC; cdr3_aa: CASSWGQGYEQYF
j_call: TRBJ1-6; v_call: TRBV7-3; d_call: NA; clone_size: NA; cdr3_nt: TGTGCCAGCGGGAGCGCGGGAAGGGATTCACCCCTCCACTTT; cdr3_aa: CASGSAGRDSPLHF
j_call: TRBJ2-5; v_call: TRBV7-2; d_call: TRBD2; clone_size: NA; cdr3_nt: TGTGCCAGCAGCTCCCCAACTAGCGGGGGGACCGAAGAGACCCAGTACTTC; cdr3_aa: CASSSPTSGGTEETQYF
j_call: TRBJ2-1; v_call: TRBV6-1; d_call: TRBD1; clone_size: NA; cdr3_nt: TGTGCCAGCAGTGAAATGCAGGGGGCTTTCAATGAGCAGTTCTTC; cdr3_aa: CASSEMQGAFNEQFF
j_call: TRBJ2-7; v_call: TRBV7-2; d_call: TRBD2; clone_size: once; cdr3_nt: TGTGCCAGCAGCCCATCGCGGGGGGCCTCCTACGAGCAGTACTTC; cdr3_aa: CASSPSRGASYEQYF
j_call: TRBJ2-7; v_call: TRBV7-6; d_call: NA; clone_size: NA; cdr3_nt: TGTGCCAGCAGCTCCCCCGGGGTAACCTACGAGCAGTACTTC; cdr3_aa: CASSSPGVTYEQYF
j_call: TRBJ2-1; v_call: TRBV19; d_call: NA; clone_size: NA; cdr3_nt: TGTGCCAGTAGTATAGATCAGGGGATATCCTACAATGAGCAGTTCTTC; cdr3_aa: CASSIDQGISYNEQFF
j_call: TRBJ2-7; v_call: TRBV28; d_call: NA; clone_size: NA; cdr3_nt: TGTGCCAGCAGTCCGAATCAGTACAAGAGGACAGTCCAAATTCCCTACGAGCAGTACTTC; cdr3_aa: CASSPNQYKRTVQIPYEQYF
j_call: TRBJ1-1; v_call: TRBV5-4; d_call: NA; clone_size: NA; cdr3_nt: TGTGCCAGCAGCGACAGAGTAGGCACTGAAGCTTTCTTT; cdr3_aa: CASSDRVGTEAFF
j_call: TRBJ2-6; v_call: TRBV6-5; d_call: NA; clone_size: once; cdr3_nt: TGTGCCAGCATGACAGCCCAGCGGGCCAACGTCCTGACTTTC; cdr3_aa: CASMTAQRANVLTF
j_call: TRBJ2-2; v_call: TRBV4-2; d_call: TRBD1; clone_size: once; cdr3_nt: TGTGCCAGCAGCCAAACAGGGGGTGAGAGCACCGGGGAGCTGTTTTTT; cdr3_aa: CASSQTGGESTGELFF
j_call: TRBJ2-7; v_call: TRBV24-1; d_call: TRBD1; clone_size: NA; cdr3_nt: TGTGCCACCAGTGGCTTGGACAGGGTCTACGAGCAGTACTTC; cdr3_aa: CATSGLDRVYEQYF
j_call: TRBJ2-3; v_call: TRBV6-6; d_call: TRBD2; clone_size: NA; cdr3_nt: TGTGCCAGCAGTTACTTTGCGGGGGGGCTAGATACGCAGTATTTT; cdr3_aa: CASSYFAGGLDTQYF
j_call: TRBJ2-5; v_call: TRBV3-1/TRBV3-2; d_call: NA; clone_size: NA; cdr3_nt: TGTGCCAGCAGTCCACAAAGAGAGACCCAGTACTTC; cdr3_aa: CASSPQRETQYF